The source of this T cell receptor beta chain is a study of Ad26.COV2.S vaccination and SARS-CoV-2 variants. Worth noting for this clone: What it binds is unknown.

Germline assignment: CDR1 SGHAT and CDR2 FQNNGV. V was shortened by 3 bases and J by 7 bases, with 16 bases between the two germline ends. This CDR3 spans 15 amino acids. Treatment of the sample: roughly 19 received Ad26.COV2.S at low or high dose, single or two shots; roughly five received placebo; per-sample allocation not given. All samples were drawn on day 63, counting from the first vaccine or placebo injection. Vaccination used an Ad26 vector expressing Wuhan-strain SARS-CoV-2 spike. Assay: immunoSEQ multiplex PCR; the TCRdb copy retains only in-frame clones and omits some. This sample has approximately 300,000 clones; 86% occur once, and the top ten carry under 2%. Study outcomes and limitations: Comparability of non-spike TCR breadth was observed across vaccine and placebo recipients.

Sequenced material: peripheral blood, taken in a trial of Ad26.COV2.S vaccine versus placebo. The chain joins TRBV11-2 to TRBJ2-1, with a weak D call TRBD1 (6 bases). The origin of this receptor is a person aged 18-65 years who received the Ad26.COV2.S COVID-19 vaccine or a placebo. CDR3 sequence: CASSFPQGSRNEQFF. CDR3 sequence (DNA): TGTGCCAGCAGCTTCCCTCAGGGGTCGAGGAATGAGCAGTTCTTC.